This T cell receptor (beta chain) comes out of a study of neurological immune-mediated disorders. General study findings and limits: None of the CDR3 amino acid sequences of expanded clones were shared across subjects, and this suggested private repertoires in all groups. One related-CDR3 cluster, identified by phylogenetic grouping, held the repertoires of 18 of 34 multiple sclerosis patients and was a possible signature.

Germline V gene lookup returns CDR1 MNHEY and CDR2 SVGAGI. Trimming removed 8 bases at V and 2 bases at J, with 10 bases between. The CDR3 contains 12 residues. This clonotype was recorded at least ten times. Its antigen is as yet unknown. Template-switch 5'RACE cDNA synthesis added a 10-nucleotide unique molecular identifier. TCRdb independently ran MiXCR on the 5' RACE reads; one entry per CDR3 protein. Of more than 20,000 distinct CDR3 sequences in the sample, over 2% are singletons; the top ten hold around 2%. 2 million PBMCs stored at -80 C were the source of the unsorted libraries. The sequenced material came from PBMCs. The chain has TRBV6-5 and TRBJ2-7, with D perhaps matching TRBD1 or TRBD2 (5 bases each). This TCR derives from a woman aged 45-65 years with multiple sclerosis. CDR3 sequence reads: CASGQGPYEQYF. The CDR3 nucleotides are TGTGCCAGCGGCCAGGGACCCTACGAGCAGTACTTC.